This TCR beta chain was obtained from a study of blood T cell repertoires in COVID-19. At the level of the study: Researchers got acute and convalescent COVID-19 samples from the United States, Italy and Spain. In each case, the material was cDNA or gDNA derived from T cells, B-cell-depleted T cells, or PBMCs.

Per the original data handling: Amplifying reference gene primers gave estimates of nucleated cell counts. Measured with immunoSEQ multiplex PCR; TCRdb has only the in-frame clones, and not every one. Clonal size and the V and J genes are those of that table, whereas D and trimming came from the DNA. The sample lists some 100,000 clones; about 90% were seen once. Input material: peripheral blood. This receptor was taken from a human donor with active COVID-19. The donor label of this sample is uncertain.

CDR3 nucleotides: TGTGCCAGCAGCTTGGGTCAGGGGGTAGGGAACACTGAAGCTTTCTTT. Its translation: CASSLGQGVGNTEAFF. This chain joins TRBV5-6 and TRBJ1-1; TRBD1 matches at 7 bases. Trimming removed 0 bases from V and 1 base from J; junction bases left unmatched: 6. The CDR3 runs to 16 residues. The germline V gene encodes CDR1 SGHDT and CDR2 YYEEEE.